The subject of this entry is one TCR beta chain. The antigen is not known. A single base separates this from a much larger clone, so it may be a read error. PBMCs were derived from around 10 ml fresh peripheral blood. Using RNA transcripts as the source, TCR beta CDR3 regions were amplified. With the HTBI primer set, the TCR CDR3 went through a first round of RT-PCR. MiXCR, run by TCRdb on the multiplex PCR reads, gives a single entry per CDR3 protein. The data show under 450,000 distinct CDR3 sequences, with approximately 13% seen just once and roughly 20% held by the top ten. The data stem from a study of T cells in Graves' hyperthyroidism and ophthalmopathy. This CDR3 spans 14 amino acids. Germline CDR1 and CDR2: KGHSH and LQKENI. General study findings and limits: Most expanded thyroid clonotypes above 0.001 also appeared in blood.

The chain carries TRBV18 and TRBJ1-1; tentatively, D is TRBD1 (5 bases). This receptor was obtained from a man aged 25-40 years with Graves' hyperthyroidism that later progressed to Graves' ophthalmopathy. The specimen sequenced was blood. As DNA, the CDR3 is TGTGCCGGCTCACCCCGGGACGCCAGCACTGAAGCTTTCTTT. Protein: CAGSPRDASTEAFF.